This entry concerns a single T cell receptor beta chain. Method: immunoSEQ multiplex PCR; TCRdb's copy keeps in-frame clones and lacks some. Among roughly 95,000 clones listed, about 86% were seen once. The CDR3 length is 15 residues. Germline loops: CDR1 MNHEY, CDR2 SVGAGI. V was clipped by 5 bases and J by 2 bases; unmatched bases: 6. The data were obtained in a study of control samples from healthy donors and cancer patients. The gene calls are TRBV6-5 and TRBJ1-5, with 7 nucleotides matching TRBD1. The sample consisted of blood. The clonotype comes from a young man in good health. CDR3 sequence reads: CASSHETGRNQPQHF. In DNA, the CDR3 is TGTGCCAGCAGTCACGAGACAGGGCGCAATCAGCCCCAGCATTTT.